The clone carrying this T cell receptor (beta chain) was observed once. Its antigen is unidentified. This specimen comes from a study of OX40 agonist ivuxolimab in advanced cancers. Study details: Previous treatment with anti-PD-1, anti-PD-L1 or anti-CTLA-4 therapy was allowed; about 44% had received some. Findings and caveats of the study: The study observed clonal expansion of CD4+ and CD8+ blood T cells by week 6 at 0.1 to 3.0 mg/kg.

Germline V gives CDR1 SGHRS, CDR2 YFSETQ. Between the trimmed V and J ends, which lost 2 bases and 2 bases, there was a span of 8 bases. The CDR3 extends over 14 amino acids. Clones were read by immunoSEQ multiplex PCR, and TCRdb kept only the in-frame ones, dropping some. The sample carries approximately 86,000 clones, 86% recorded once. Sequencing used CD4+ or CD8+ T cells sorted from blood, obtained in a trial of the OX40 agonist ivuxolimab. This sequence joins TRBV5-1 and TRBJ2-1; D may match TRBD1 or TRBD2 (5 bases each). The sequence came from an adult with an advanced solid tumor such as melanoma, head and neck, liver or kidney cancer. The CDR3 spells CASSLRGPYNEQFF. The CDR3 nucleotides read TGCGCCAGCAGCTTAAGGGGACCCTACAATGAGCAGTTCTTC.